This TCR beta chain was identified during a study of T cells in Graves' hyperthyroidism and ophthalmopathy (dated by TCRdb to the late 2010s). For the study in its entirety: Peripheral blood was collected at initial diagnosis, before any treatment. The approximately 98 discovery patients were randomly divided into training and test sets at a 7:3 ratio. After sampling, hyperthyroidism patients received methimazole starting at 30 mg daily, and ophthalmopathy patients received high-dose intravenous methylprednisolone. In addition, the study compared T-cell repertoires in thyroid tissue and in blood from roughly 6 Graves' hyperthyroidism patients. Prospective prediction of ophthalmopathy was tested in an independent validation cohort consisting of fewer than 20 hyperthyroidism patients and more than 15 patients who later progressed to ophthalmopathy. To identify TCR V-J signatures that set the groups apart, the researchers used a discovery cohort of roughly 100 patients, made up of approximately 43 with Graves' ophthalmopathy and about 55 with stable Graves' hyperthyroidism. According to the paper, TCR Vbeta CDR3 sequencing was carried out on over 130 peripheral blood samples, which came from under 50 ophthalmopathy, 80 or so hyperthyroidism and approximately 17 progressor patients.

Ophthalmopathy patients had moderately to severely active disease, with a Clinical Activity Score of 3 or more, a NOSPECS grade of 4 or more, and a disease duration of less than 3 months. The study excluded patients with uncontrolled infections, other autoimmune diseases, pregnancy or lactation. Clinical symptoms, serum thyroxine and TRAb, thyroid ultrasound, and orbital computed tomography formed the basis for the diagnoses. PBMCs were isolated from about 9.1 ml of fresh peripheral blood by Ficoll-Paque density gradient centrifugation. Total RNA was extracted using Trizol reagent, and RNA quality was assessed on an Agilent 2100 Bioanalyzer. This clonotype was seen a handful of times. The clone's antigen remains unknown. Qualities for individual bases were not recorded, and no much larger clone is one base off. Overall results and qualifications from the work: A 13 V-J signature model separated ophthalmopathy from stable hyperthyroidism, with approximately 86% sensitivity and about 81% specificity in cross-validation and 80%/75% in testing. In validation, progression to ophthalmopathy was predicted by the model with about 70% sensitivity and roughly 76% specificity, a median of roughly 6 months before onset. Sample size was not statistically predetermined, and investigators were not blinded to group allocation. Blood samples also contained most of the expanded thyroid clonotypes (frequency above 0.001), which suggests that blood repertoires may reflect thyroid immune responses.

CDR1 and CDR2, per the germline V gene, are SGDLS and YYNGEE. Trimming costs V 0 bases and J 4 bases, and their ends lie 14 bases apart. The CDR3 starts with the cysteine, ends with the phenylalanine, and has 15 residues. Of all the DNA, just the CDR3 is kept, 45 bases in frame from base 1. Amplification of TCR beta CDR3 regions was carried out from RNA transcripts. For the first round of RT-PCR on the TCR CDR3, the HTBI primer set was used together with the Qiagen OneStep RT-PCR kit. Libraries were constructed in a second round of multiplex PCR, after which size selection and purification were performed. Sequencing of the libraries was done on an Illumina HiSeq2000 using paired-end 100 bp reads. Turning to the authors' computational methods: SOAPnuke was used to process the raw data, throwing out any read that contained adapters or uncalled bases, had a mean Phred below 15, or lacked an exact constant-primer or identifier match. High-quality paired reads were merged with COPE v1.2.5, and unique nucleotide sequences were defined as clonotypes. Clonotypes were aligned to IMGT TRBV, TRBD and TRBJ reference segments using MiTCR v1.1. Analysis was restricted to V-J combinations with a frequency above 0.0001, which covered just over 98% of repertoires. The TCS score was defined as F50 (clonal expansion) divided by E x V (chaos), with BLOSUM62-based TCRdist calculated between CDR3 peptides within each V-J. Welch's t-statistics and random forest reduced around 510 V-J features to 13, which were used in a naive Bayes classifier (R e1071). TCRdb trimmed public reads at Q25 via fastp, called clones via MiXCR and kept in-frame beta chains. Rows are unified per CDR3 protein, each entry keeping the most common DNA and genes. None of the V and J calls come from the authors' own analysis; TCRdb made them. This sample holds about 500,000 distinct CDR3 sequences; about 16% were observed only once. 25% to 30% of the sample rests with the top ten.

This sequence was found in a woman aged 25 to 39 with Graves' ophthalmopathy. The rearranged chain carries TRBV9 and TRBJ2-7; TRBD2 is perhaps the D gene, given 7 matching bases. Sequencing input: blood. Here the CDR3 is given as CASSVEGGGVYEQYF. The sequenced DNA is TGTGCCAGCAGCGTAGAGGGGGGGGGGGTATACGAGCAGTACTTC.